These 20 T cell receptor beta chains came from one sample sequenced in a study of spatial heterogeneity in lung cancer. Via MiXCR, TCRdb re-called the 5' RACE reads, giving one row per CDR3 protein. The table has roughly 16,000 distinct CDR3 sequences, approximately 6% seen once. The time point was: blood at routine non-recurrence follow-up after resection. The sample consisted of PBMCs, taken at follow-up. The receptors here all came from a male donor with early-stage non-small cell lung cancer.

Relative to its sample, this clonotype is medium-sized. V is TRBV10-3 and J is TRBJ2-3; 9 bases line up with TRBD1. Unmatched junction bases numbered 6, after V lost 6 bases and J lost 2 bases. The germline V gene has CDR1 ENHRY and CDR2 SYGVKD. The CDR3 runs 15 residues. The CDR3 region is CAIRAGQGLTDTQYF. In nucleotides, the CDR3 is TGTGCCATCAGGGCGGGACAGGGACTCACAGATACGCAGTATTTT.

The sample holds many counts of this clonotype. This sequence joins TRBV10-3 and TRBJ2-1, with D possibly being TRBD2 (6 bases). CDR1 and CDR2 (germline): ENHRY, SYGVKD. The CDR3 consists of 15 residues. The V end was cut by 8 bases, the J end by 4 bases, with 18 bases between. In nucleotides, the CDR3 is TGTGCCATCTTTAATCCCGGGACTCGATACAATGAGCAGTTCTTC. Translation: CAIFNPGTRYNEQFF.

The V call is TRBV3-1, the J call TRBJ1-2; 11 nucleotides agree with TRBD1. The V gene's germline CDR1 is LGHDT and CDR2 YNNKEL (reference sequence). Trimming at V came to 5 bases and at J to 6 bases, leaving 5 bases not matched to a gene. This CDR3 comprises 14 residues. CDR3 bases: TGTGCCAGCAGCTCCTGGACAGGGGGCGATGGCTACACCTTC. It yields the protein CASSSWTGGDGYTF.

This clonotype occurred many times. This chain connects TRBV7-9 to TRBJ2-2; D remains ambiguous. Germline V CDR1 and CDR2: SEHNR, FQNEAQ (reference sequence). The CDR3 has 16 residues. Trimming shortened V by 3 bases and J by 0 bases, and 11 bases separated the two germline ends. The CDR3 bases are TGTGCCAGCAGCTTGGCGGAGACCTCGAACACCGGGGAGCTGTTTTTT. Translated, it gives CASSLAETSNTGELFF. The variable domain in full, completed from reference TRBV7-9 and TRBJ2-2, reads DTGVSQNPRHKITKRGQNVTFRCDPISEHNRLYWYRQTLGQGPEFLTYFQNEAQLEKSRLLSDRFSAERPKGSFSTLEIQRTEQGDSAMYLCASSLAETSNTGELFFGEGSRLTVL.

This clonotype was found many times. The rearrangement joins TRBV2 to TRBJ1-6, with D unresolved. CDR3 length: 13 amino acids. Per the germline V gene, CDR1 is SNHLY and CDR2 is FYNNEI. Trimming took 5 bases from V and 7 from J, leaving 9 bases between them. The CDR3 bases are TGTGCCAGCAGTCGAGGATTAAATTCACCCCTCCACTTT. This encodes CASSRGLNSPLHF.

This sequence joins TRBV28 and TRBJ2-1; 7 nucleotides agree with TRBD1. V lost 5 bases, J lost 2 bases, and 6 bases stayed unmatched. Germline V gives CDR1 MDHEN, CDR2 SYDVKM. The CDR3 runs to 15 residues. The CDR3 is CASSIRTGAYNEQFF. The CDR3 DNA reads as TGTGCCAGCAGTATCCGTACAGGGGCCTACAATGAGCAGTTCTTC.

This clonotype has ten or more counts. The DNA for the CDR3 is TGTGCCAGCAGTTACGGGGGAGACAATGAGCAGTTCTTC. Translation: CASSYGGDNEQFF. This rearrangement joins TRBV6-5 to TRBJ2-1, with D perhaps given as TRBD1 or TRBD2 (5 bases each). CDR1 and CDR2 from the germline V gene are MNHEY and SVGAGI. V shed 2 bases and J shed 5 bases, with 7 bases lying between them. The CDR3 extends over 13 amino acids.

The V and J genes are TRBV28 and TRBJ2-1, with D perhaps TRBD2 (5 bases). The V and J ends lost 4 bases and 0 bases respectively, with 7 bases between them. Looked up from germline, CDR1 is MDHEN and CDR2 is SYDVKM. The CDR3 has 14 residues. The CDR3 DNA sequence: TGTGCCAGCAGTTCCCTAGCCTCCTACAATGAGCAGTTCTTC. Translation gives CASSSLASYNEQFF.

The table lists this clonotype with many counts. This chain joins TRBV10-1 and TRBJ2-3; TRBD1 is a possible D gene (7 bases). Deletions cut 5 bases from V and 3 bases from J, with 18 bases between. Germline assignment: CDR1 WNHNN and CDR2 SYGVQD (reference sequence). This CDR3 contains 16 residues. CDR3 protein: CASSPHRQGGTDTQYF. The CDR3 coding sequence is TGCGCCAGCAGTCCTCACCGACAGGGAGGAACAGATACGCAGTATTTT.

CDR3 coding DNA: TGCAGTGCTAGGAACAGGGGGCTCAATCAGCCCCAGCATTTT. It codes for CSARNRGLNQPQHF. The chain is built from TRBV20-1 and TRBJ1-5; 9 bases are shared with TRBD1. There are 14 residues in the CDR3. J lost 3 bases, V lost 3 bases, and 3 bases had no gene match. CDR1 is DFQATT and CDR2 is SNEGSKA in the germline V gene (reference sequence).

This clonotype was counted ten times or more. The chain employs TRBV28 and TRBJ2-1; 8 bases agree with TRBD1. V was pared by 2 bases and J by 4 bases, with 7 bases of the junction left unmatched. CDR3 size: 16 residues. Germline values: CDR1 MDHEN, CDR2 SYDVKM. CDR3 residues: CASSLQQGARYNEQFF. The DNA of the CDR3 is TGTGCCAGCAGTTTACAGCAGGGGGCGCGGTACAATGAGCAGTTCTTC.

This clonotype has just a few counts. This chain links TRBV7-9 with TRBJ1-4, with D perhaps TRBD1 (5 bases). The CDR3 length is 15 residues. V dropped 2 bases and J dropped 8 bases, with 15 bases sitting between them. Germline V gene sequence: CDR1 SEHNR, CDR2 FQNEAQ (reference sequence). The CDR3 reads CASSLSLRGGEKLFF. CDR3 in DNA: TGTGCCAGCAGCTTAAGTTTGAGGGGAGGCGAAAAACTGTTTTTT.

This clonotype was seen more than once but under ten times. Written as DNA, the CDR3 is TGTGCCAGCAGCCCTTCGACAGGTACCGTCTCTGGGGCCAACGTCCTGACTTTC. Protein sequence: CASSPSTGTVSGANVLTF. The chain uses TRBV6-2 or TRBV6-3 and TRBJ2-6; TRBD1 is a possible D gene (6 bases). The CDR3 spans 18 residues. V dropped 6 bases and J dropped 0 bases, with 18 bases sitting between them. Germline CDR1 is MNHEY and CDR2 is SVGEGT.

This clonotype was seen at least ten times. J is TRBJ2-7 and V is TRBV7-9, with 9 nucleotides matching TRBD1. Germline V gene lookup returns CDR1 SEHNR and CDR2 FQNEAQ (reference sequence). Trimming removed 5 bases from V and 3 bases from J; junction bases left unmatched: 5. The CDR3 extends over 14 amino acids. CDR3 sequence reads: CASSLGTGNYEQYF. The CDR3 nucleotides read TGTGCCAGCAGCCTCGGGACAGGGAACTACGAGCAGTACTTC.

The rearrangement links TRBV7-9 to TRBJ2-7, with TRBD1 identical over 7 bases. V was clipped by 5 bases and J by 3 bases; unmatched bases: 7. Germline V gene data show CDR1 as SEHNR and CDR2 as FQNEAQ (reference sequence). The CDR3 covers 14 residues. In DNA, the CDR3 is TGTGCCAGCAGCCAAGGACAGGAACGCTACGAGCAGTACTTC. It specifies CASSQGQERYEQYF.

This clonotype was counted many times. The chain couples TRBV7-8 to TRBJ2-7, with D perhaps being TRBD1 or TRBD2 (5 bases each). Trimming took off 4 bases at V and 0 bases at J, with 16 bases between the two ends. In germline, CDR1 is SGHVS, CDR2 FQNEAQ. The CDR3 runs 16 residues. The DNA of the CDR3 is TGTGCCAGCAGCTCCGTCGGGGCAGGTAGCTCCTACGAGCAGTACTTC. It yields the protein CASSSVGAGSSYEQYF.

This clonotype was detected many times. V usage is TRBV6-2 or TRBV6-3 and J usage is TRBJ1-4; perhaps TRBD1 as D (5 bases). The ends were cut back, 10 bases at V and 6 bases at J, with 18 bases in the middle. The CDR3 runs to 14 residues. The germline CDR1 and CDR2 sequences are MNHEY and SVGEGT. This CDR3 is CATGTARQDEKLFF. DNA for the CDR3: TGTGCCACCGGGACCGCACGGCAGGATGAAAAACTGTTTTTT.

The table lists this clonotype with a few counts. The V gene is TRBV2, the J gene TRBJ2-1; 8 bases line up with TRBD1. The CDR3 has 14 amino acids. CDR1 is SNHLY and CDR2 is FYNNEI in the germline V gene. Trimming cost V 5 bases and J 10 bases; bases outside gene matches: 10. Written as DNA, the CDR3 is TGTGCCAGCAGTTCTCTTCAGGGGGCAGCCGAGCAGTTCTTC. Its translation: CASSSLQGAAEQFF.

The V call is TRBV9, the J call TRBJ2-1, with 13 bases that match TRBD2. The V gene end was trimmed by 3 bases and the J gene end by 8 bases; junction bases not matched to a gene: 8. CDR1 is SGDLS, CDR2 YYNGEE, per germline. The CDR3 spans 16 residues. CDR3 protein: CASSAPTSGRSDEQFF. The CDR3 DNA is TGTGCCAGCAGCGCGCCGACTAGCGGGAGGTCGGATGAGCAGTTCTTC.

This clonotype was counted ten times or more. The V and J genes are TRBV27 and TRBJ2-1, with TRBD2 matching over 8 bases. This CDR3 is 15 amino acids long. CDR1 and CDR2 from the germline V gene are MNHEY and SMNVEV (reference sequence). V shed 5 bases, J shed 2 bases, and the junction held 5 bases outside the gene matches. In nucleotides, the CDR3 is TGTGCCAGCAGTACCTGGCGGGGGGCCTACAATGAGCAGTTCTTC. Protein sequence: CASSTWRGAYNEQFF.